What follows is one TCR beta chain and its context. These data come from a study of blood T cell repertoires in COVID-19. For the study at large: The United States, Italy and Spain supplied acute and convalescent COVID-19 samples. Sample material is recorded as cDNA or gDNA derived from T cells, B-cell-depleted T cells, or PBMCs.

In the authors' workflow: Using reference gene primer amplification, nucleated cell counts were estimated. TCRdb's copy holds only in-frame clones and misses some; the assay was immunoSEQ multiplex PCR. D and trimming come from the DNA, and the V and J calls and clone size come from that table. The table includes about 220,000 clones, 80% detected once. The clonotype comes from a human donor in a cohort sampled during active COVID-19. Sample: peripheral blood.

This chain's CDR3 is CASRTTTVINIQYF. Here the CDR3 DNA reads TGTGCCAGCAGGACCACGACAGTGATAAACATTCAGTACTTC. This chain connects TRBV6-5 to TRBJ2-4, with a weak D call TRBD1 (5 bases). Germline CDR1 is MNHEY and CDR2 is SVGAGI. CDR3 length: 14 amino acids. Trimming shortened V by 6 bases and J by 6 bases, and 15 bases separated the two germline ends.